This TCR beta chain was identified in a study of cytomegalovirus exposure and HLA in healthy donors. Regarding the study as a whole: TCR beta V segments were, for the most part, productive about 87% or about 30% of the time in an earlier analysis. Roughly uniform sequencing depth across donors was assumed, possibly incorrectly.

Although they were nominally healthy when sampled, donors likely had unrecorded immune exposures. This clone was seen a few times. Antigen specificity is unknown. PCR involved 60 Vbeta and 13 Jbeta primers. Repertoires were generated with immunoSEQ multiplex PCR, while TCRdb's copy carries only in-frame clones and drops some. The repertoire holds under 200,000 clones, 55% to 80% seen once, with less than 5% in the top ten. The TCR originated in a woman aged 18 to 35 in good health and CMV-seropositive. The sequenced material came from PBMCs.

The chain's CDR3 is CASSYGRGSYEQYF. DNA for the CDR3: TGTGCCAGCAGTTACGGAAGAGGCTCCTACGAGCAGTACTTC. The V call is TRBV6-5, the J call TRBJ2-5; D ambiguous. The end of the DNA fits TRBJ2-7 better, so the J call may be wrong. In germline, CDR1 is MNHEY, CDR2 SVGAGI. The CDR3 totals 14 residues.